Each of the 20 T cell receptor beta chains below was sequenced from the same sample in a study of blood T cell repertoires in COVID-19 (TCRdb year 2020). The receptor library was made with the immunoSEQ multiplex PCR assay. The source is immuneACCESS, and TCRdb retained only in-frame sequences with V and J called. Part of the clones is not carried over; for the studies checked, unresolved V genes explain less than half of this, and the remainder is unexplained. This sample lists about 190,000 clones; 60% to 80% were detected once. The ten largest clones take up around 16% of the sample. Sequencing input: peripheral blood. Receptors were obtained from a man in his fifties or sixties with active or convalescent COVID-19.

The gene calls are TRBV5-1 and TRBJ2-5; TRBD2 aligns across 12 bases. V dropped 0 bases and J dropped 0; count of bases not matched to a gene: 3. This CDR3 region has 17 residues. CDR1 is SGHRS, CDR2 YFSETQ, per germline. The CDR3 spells CASSLGGTSGYQETQYF. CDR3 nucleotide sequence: TGCGCCAGCAGCTTGGGCGGGACTAGCGGGTACCAAGAGACCCAGTACTTC. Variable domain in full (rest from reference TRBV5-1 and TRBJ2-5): KAGVTQTPRYLIKTRGQQVTLSCSPISGHRSVSWYQQTPGQGLQFLFEYFSETQRNKGNFPGRFSGRQFSNSRSEMNVSTLELGDSALYLCASSLGGTSGYQETQYFGPGTRLLVL.

CDR3 loop: CASSQLLAGIDNEQFF. DNA for the CDR3: TGCGCCAGCAGCCAACTGTTGGCGGGAATCGACAATGAGCAGTTCTTC. The V call is TRBV4-1, the J call TRBJ2-1, with a tentative D call TRBD2 (6 bases). This CDR3 region has 16 residues. Germline V gene data show CDR1 as MGHRA and CDR2 as YSYEKL. V gave up 2 bases and J gave up 5 bases, with 16 bases separating them.

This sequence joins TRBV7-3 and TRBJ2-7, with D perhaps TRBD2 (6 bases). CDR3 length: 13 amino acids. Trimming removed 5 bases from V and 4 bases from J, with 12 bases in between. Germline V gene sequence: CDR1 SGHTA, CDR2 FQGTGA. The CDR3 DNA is TGTGCCAGCAGCGCCTCCGGAGGGTACGAGCAGTACTTC. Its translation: CASSASGGYEQYF.

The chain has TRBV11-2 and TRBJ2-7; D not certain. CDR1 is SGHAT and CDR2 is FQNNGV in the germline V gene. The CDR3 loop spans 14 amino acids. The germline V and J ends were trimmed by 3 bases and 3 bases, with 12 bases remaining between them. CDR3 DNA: TGTGCCAGCAGCTTGTTGACAAGCCTCTACGAGCAGTACTTC. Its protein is CASSLLTSLYEQYF.

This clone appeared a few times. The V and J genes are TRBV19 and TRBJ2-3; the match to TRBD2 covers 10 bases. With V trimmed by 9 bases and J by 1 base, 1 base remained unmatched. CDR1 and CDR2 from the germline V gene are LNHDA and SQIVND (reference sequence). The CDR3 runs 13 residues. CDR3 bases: TGTGCCAGCGGGACTAGCGGCACAGATACGCAGTATTTT. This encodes CASGTSGTDTQYF.

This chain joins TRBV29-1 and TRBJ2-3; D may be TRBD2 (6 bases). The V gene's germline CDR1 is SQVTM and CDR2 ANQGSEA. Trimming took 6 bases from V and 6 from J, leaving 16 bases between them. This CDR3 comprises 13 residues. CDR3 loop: CSVGGRDPDTQYF. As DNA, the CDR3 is TGCAGCGTCGGGGGTCGGGACCCGGATACGCAGTATTTT.

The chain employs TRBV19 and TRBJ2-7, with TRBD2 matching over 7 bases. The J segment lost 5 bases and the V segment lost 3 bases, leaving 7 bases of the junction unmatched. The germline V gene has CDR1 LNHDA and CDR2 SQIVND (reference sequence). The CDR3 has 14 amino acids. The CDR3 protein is CASSMGREVDEQYF. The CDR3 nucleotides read TGTGCCAGTAGTATGGGACGGGAGGTCGACGAGCAGTACTTC.

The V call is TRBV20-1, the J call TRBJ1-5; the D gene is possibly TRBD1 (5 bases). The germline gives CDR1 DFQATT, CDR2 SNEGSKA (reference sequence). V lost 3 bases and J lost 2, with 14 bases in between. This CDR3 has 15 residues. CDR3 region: CSASNFMTGNQPQHF. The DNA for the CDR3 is TGCAGTGCTAGTAATTTTATGACAGGCAATCAGCCCCAGCATTTT.

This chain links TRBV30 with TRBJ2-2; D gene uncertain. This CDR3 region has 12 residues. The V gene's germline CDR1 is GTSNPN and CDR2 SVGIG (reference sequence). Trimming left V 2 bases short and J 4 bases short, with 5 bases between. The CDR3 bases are TGTGCCTGGAGTCCATTCACCGGGGAGCTGTTTTTT. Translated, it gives CAWSPFTGELFF.

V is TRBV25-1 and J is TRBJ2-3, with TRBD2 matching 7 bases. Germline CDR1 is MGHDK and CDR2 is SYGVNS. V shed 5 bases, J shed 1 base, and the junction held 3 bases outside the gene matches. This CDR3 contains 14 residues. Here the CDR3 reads CASSREGGTDTQYF. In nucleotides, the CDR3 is TGTGCCAGCAGTAGGGAGGGTGGCACAGATACGCAGTATTTT.

This CDR3 is CASSPGRGREQYF. The CDR3 nucleotides are TGTGCCAGCTCACCAGGCAGGGGGCGCGAGCAGTACTTC. The rearrangement links TRBV18 to TRBJ2-7; 8 bases line up with TRBD1. This CDR3 region has 13 residues. Unmatched junction bases numbered 3, after V lost 2 bases and J lost 6 bases. Germline assignment: CDR1 KGHSH and CDR2 LQKENI.

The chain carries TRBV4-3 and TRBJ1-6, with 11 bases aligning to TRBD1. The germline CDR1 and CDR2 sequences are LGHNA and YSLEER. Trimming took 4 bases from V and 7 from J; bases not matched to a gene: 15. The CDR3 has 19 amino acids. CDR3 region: CASSRSPGQGGGLNSPLHF. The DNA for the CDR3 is TGCGCCAGCAGCCGATCACCGGGACAGGGGGGAGGTTTAAATTCACCCCTCCACTTT.

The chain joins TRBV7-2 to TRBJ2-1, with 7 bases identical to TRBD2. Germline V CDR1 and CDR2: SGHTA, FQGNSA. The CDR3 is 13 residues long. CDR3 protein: CAIPSGPYNEQFF. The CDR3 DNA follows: TGTGCAATCCCTAGCGGACCCTACAATGAGCAGTTCTTC.

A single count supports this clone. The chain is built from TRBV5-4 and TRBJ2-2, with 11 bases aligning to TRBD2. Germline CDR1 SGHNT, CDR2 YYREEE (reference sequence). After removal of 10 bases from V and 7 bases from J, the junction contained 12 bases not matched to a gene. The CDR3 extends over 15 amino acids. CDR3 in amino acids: CAATTSGSTRGELFF. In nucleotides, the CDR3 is TGTGCCGCTACAACTAGCGGGAGTACCCGCGGGGAGCTGTTTTTT.

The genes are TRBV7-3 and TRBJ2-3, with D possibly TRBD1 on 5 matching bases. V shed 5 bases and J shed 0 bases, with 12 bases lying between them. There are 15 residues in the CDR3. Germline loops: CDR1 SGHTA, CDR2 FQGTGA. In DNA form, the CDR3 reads TGTGCCAGCAGCCTACCCAGGGCTAGCACAGATACGCAGTATTTT. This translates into CASSLPRASTDTQYF.

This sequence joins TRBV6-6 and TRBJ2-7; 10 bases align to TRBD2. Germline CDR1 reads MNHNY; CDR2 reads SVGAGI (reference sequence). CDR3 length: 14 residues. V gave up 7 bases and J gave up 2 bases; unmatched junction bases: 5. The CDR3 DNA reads TGTGCCAGCAATCTAGCGGGAGTAACCTACGAGCAGTACTTC. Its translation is CASNLAGVTYEQYF.

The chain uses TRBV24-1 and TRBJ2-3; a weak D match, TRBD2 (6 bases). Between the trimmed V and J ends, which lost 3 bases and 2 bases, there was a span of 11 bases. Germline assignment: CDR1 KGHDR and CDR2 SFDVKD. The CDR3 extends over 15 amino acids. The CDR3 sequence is CATSDRDFSTDTQYF. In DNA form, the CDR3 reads TGTGCCACCAGTGATAGGGACTTCTCCACAGATACGCAGTATTTT.

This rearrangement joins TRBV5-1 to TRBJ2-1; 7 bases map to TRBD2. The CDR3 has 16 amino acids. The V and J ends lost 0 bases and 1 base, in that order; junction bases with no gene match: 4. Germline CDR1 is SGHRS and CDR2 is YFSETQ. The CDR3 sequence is CASSLGDYASYNEQFF. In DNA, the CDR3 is TGCGCCAGCAGCTTGGGGGACTACGCATCCTACAATGAGCAGTTCTTC.

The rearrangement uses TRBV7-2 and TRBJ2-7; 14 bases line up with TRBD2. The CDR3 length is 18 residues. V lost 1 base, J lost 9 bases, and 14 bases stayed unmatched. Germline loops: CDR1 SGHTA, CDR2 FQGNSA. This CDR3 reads CASSLVARLAGGSYGQYF. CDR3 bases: TGTGCCAGCAGCTTAGTAGCTCGACTAGCGGGAGGGTCTTATGGGCAGTACTTC.

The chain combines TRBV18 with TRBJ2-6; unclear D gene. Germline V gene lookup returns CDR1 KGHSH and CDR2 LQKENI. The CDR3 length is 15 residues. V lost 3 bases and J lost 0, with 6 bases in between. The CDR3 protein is CASSPRSSGANVLTF. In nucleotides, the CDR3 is TGTGCCAGCTCACCTCGTTCCTCTGGGGCCAACGTCCTGACTTTC.